This T cell receptor beta chain was recorded in a study of cytomegalovirus exposure and HLA in healthy donors. Study summary: T cells numbering some 170 million yielded some 120 million unique TCR beta sequences in an earlier analysis. Early release data held 75 million to 100 million unique TCRs from HLA-typed donors.

A multiplex PCR was run with 60 Vbeta primers and 13 Jbeta primers. Data came from immunoSEQ multiplex PCR; TCRdb stores just in-frame clones and leaves some out. The data show about 120,000 clones, approximately 80% seen once. The CDR3 spans 15 residues. Germline values: CDR1 WNHNN, CDR2 SYGVQD (reference sequence). The V gene end was trimmed by 6 bases and the J gene end by 7 bases; junction bases not matched to a gene: 12. The study, taken as a whole, reports: Donors were assumed by presence/absence analyses to have roughly uniform sequencing depth.

Turning to this clone: The antigen is not known.

Sequences were obtained from PBMCs. This TCR was sampled from a man in his forties in good health and CMV-seropositive. This sequence joins TRBV10-1 and TRBJ2-4; TRBD1 aligns across 7 bases. The chain's CDR3 is CASSDGTAQLNIQYF. CDR3 in DNA: TGCGCCAGCAGCGACGGGACAGCGCAGTTGAACATTCAGTACTTC.